The 5 T cell receptor beta chains below come from one sample, sequenced in a study of blood T cell repertoires in COVID-19. This table comes from immunoSEQ multiplex PCR, and its TCRdb copy is limited to in-frame clones, with some not included. Here the sample spans approximately 280,000 clones, around 85% being singletons. The sample consisted of PBMCs or T cells enriched from blood (not recorded which). The source is a woman aged 50 to 65 who had recovered from COVID-19.

This CDR3 is CATSRDRGGPYEQYF. The CDR3, as DNA: TGTGCCACCAGCAGAGACCGCGGGGGCCCCTACGAGCAGTACTTC. The genes are TRBV15 and TRBJ2-7, with a possible D match to TRBD2 (7 bases). Per germline, CDR1 LNHNV and CDR2 YYDKDF (reference sequence). The CDR3 spans 15 residues. Trimming took off 0 bases at V and 2 bases at J, with 11 bases between the two ends.

The chain joins TRBV2 to TRBJ1-1; D possibly corresponds to TRBD1 (6 bases). Trimming stripped 3 bases from V and 8 bases from J, with 22 bases between. CDR1 is SNHLY, CDR2 FYNNEI, per germline. This CDR3 is 16 amino acids long. The CDR3 reads CASSEKRRWGQVEAFF. The CDR3 DNA reads TGTGCCAGCAGTGAGAAAAGGAGGTGGGGGCAGGTGGAAGCTTTCTTT.

This clone was seen only once. The J gene is TRBJ1-2, the V gene TRBV6-5, with TRBD1 matching 10 bases. V dropped 0 bases and J dropped 5; count of bases not matched to a gene: 3. The CDR3 covers 15 residues. Germline CDR1 reads MNHEY; CDR2 reads SVGAGI. This CDR3 is CASSYSTGGRYGYTF. Here the CDR3 DNA reads TGTGCCAGCAGTTACTCGACAGGGGGCCGATATGGCTACACCTTC.

The chain links TRBV9 to TRBJ2-7; 9 bases are a match to TRBD2. The CDR3 sequence is 15 residues long. Germline trimming cut 0 bases from V and 5 bases from J; bases unmatched to any gene: 6. Germline V gene lookup returns CDR1 SGDLS and CDR2 YYNGEE. CDR3 loop: CASSVDSGSLNEQYF. The CDR3 coding sequence is TGTGCCAGCAGCGTAGATAGCGGGAGTCTCAACGAGCAGTACTTC.

The chain links TRBV5-4 to TRBJ2-7, with 11 positions matching TRBD1. The CDR3 extends over 15 amino acids. Looked up from germline, CDR1 is SGHNT and CDR2 is YYREEE (reference sequence). With 4 bases clipped from V and 2 bases from J, the junction kept 5 bases outside the gene matches. The CDR3 loop reads CASSPGQGVPYEQYF. The CDR3 DNA is TGTGCCAGCAGCCCGGGACAGGGGGTCCCCTACGAGCAGTACTTC.